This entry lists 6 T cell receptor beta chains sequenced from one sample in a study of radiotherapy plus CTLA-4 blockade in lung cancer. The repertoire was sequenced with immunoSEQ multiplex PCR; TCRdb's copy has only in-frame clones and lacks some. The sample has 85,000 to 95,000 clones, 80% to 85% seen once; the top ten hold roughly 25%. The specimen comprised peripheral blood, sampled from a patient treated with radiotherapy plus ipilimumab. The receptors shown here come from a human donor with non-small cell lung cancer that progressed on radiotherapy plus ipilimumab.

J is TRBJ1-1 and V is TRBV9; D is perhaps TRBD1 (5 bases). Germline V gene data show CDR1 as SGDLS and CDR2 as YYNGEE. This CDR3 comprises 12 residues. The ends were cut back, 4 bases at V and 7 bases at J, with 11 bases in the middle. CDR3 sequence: CASSRRDGEAFF. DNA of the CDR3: TGTGCCAGCAGCCGCCGGGACGGTGAAGCTTTCTTT.

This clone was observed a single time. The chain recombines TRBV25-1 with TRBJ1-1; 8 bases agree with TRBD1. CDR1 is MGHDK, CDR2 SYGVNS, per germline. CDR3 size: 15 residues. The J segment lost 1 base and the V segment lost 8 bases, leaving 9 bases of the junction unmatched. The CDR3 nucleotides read TGTGCCAGCCGTATTCAGGGGGCGCGGAACACTGAAGCTTTCTTT. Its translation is CASRIQGARNTEAFF.

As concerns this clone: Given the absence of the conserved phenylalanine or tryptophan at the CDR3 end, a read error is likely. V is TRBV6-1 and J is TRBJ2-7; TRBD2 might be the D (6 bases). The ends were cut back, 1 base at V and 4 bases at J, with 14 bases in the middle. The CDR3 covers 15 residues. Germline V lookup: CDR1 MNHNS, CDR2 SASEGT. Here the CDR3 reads CASSEGTTRPYEQYA. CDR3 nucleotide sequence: TGTGCCAGCAGTGAAGGGACGACTAGACCATACGAGCAGTACGCC.

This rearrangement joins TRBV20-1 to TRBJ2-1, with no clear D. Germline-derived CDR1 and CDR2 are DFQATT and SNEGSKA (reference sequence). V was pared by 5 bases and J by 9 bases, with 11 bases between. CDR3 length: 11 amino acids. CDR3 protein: CSAPLAVEQFF. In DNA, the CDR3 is TGCAGTGCTCCCCTCGCGGTTGAGCAGTTCTTC.

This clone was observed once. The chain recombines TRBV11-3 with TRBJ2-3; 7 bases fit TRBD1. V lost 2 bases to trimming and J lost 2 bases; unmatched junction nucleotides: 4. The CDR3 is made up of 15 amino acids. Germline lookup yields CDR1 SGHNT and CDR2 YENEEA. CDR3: CASSLTGDPTDTQYF. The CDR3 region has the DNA TGTGCCAGCAGCTTAACAGGGGACCCCACAGATACGCAGTATTTT. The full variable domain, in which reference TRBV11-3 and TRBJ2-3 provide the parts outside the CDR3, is EAGVVQSPRYKIIEKKQPVAFWCNPISGHNTLYWYLQNLGQGPELLIRYENEEAVDDSQLPKDRFSAERLKGVDSTLKIQPAELGDSAVYLCASSLTGDPTDTQYFGPGTRLTVL.

CDR3 in DNA: TGTGCCAGCACAACTAGCTCCTACGAGCAGTACGTC. It specifies CASTTSSYEQYV. The rearrangement joins TRBV2 to TRBJ2-7, with TRBD2 as a possible D gene (5 bases). The CDR3 length is 12 residues. Germline V gives CDR1 SNHLY, CDR2 FYNNEI. Trimming removed 7 bases from V and 0 bases from J, with 7 bases in between.